This T cell receptor beta chain was documented in a study of blood T cell repertoires in COVID-19. Study information: The samples span acute and convalescent COVID-19 from the United States, Italy and Spain. In each case, the material was cDNA or gDNA derived from T cells, B-cell-depleted T cells, or PBMCs.

Germline CDR1 is SGHTA and CDR2 is FQGNSA. CDR3 length equals 16 residues. The V gene end was trimmed by 2 bases and the J gene end by 9 bases; junction bases not matched to a gene: 10. In the original processing: The authors estimated nucleated cell counts from reference gene primer amplification. The data were produced by immunoSEQ multiplex PCR, yet TCRdb's version contains in-frame clones alone and is incomplete. Clonal size and the V and J genes are those of that table, whereas D and trimming came from the DNA. The sample includes just under 85,000 clones, around 87% of them seen just once. The specimen was peripheral blood. The receptor's source is a man at least 80 years old with active or convalescent COVID-19. The rearrangement uses TRBV7-2 and TRBJ1-6; 7 bases line up with TRBD1. This CDR3 is CASSLQQGRFGSPLHF. CDR3 nucleotides: TGTGCCAGCAGCTTACAACAGGGGAGGTTTGGTTCACCCCTCCACTTT.